This is a list of T cell receptor beta chains from one sample in a study of blood T cells in healthy people across ages. TCRdb analysed the 5' RACE reads with MiXCR anew, one entry per CDR3 protein. The sample carries 1.5 million to 2 million distinct CDR3 sequences, approximately 32% recorded once. Specimen: blood. The receptor source for this set is a woman younger than 45 in good health. Both conserved end residues are part of each CDR3. D genes are given only for firm matches. Size values are once, few and many counts, or a class for expanded clones, and some rows have none.

.	TRBV5-1	16	few	TRBJ2-3	CASSPPGRGRGDTQYF	TGCGCCAGCAGCCCGCCCGGGAGGGGGCGCGGCGATACGCAGTATTTT
.	TRBV5-5	13	.	TRBJ2-5	CASRWTDQETQYF	TGTGCCAGCAGGTGGACGGACCAAGAGACCCAGTACTTC
TRBD2	TRBV20-1	13	.	TRBJ2-5	CSAQGLADTEQYF	TGCAGTGCTCAGGGACTAGCGGATACGGAGCAGTACTTC
.	TRBV20-1	13	few	TRBJ2-7	CSAPGLPGSEQYF	TGCAGTGCCCCGGGGCTGCCCGGATCCGAGCAGTACTTC
.	TRBV2	12	.	TRBJ1-4	CASSGRDEKLFF	TGTGCCAGCAGTGGAAGAGACGAAAAACTGTTTTTT
.	TRBV4-2	19	few	TRBJ1-2	CASSQNRRGSPRDYYGYTF	TGTGCCAGCAGCCAAAACAGGAGGGGGTCGCCTCGTGACTATTATGGCTACACCTTC
TRBD1	TRBV20-1	13	many	TRBJ2-7	CSAGSGQSYEQYF	TGCAGTGCTGGATCGGGACAGTCCTACGAGCAGTACTTC
.	TRBV7-9	14	few	TRBJ2-7	CASSSPRGPYEQYF	TGTGCCAGCAGCTCGCCCCGGGGGCCCTACGAGCAGTACTTC
.	TRBV27	15	.	TRBJ2-7	CACSLKGDGSYEQYF	TGTGCCTGCAGTTTAAAAGGGGACGGATCATACGAGCAGTACTTC
.	TRBV7-2	16	few	TRBJ2-1	CASSLARHSSYNEQFF	TGTGCCAGCAGCTTAGCGCGTCACAGCTCCTACAATGAGCAGTTCTTC
TRBD2	TRBV11-2	15	.	TRBJ2-3	CASSFSGGAADTQYF	TGTGCCAGCAGCTTTAGCGGGGGGGCTGCAGATACGCAGTATTTT
TRBD2	TRBV3-1	15	.	TRBJ2-7	CAGSQPGRRFNEQYF	TGTGCCGGCAGCCAACCCGGGAGGAGGTTCAACGAGCAGTACTTC
TRBD1	TRBV3-1	17	.	TRBJ2-3	CASSQGRQGQMPDTQYF	TGTGCCAGCAGCCAAGGGAGACAGGGACAGATGCCAGATACGCAGTATTTT
TRBD2	TRBV27	15	few	TRBJ2-7	CASSLDSGRVYEQYF	TGTGCCAGCAGTTTAGATAGCGGGAGGGTATACGAGCAGTACTTC
.	TRBV6-1	13	.	TRBJ2-7	CASSEMGDYEQYF	TGTGCCAGCAGTGAAATGGGTGACTACGAGCAGTACTTC
.	TRBV29-1	12	many	TRBJ1-2	CSAVGANYGYTF	TGCAGCGCCGTCGGGGCTAACTATGGCTACACCTTC
TRBD1	TRBV20-1	15	.	TRBJ2-7	CSARDGTANSYEQYF	TGCAGTGCTAGAGACGGGACAGCCAACTCCTACGAGCAGTACTTC
TRBD2	TRBV6-1	16	few	TRBJ2-7	CASGWTSGRARYEQYF	TGTGCCAGCGGATGGACTAGCGGGAGAGCCCGATACGAGCAGTACTTC
.	TRBV20-1	16	few	TRBJ2-3	CSARTPGLSLTDTQYF	TGCAGTGCTAGAACCCCGGGGCTATCTCTCACAGATACGCAGTATTTT
.	TRBV20-1	14	.	TRBJ2-7	CSARIPKLSYEQYF	TGCAGTGCTAGAATACCCAAACTCTCCTACGAGCAGTACTTC
.	TRBV7-2	14	.	TRBJ2-7	CASSLATEYSEQYF	TGTGCCAGCAGCTTAGCTACAGAGTACTCCGAGCAGTACTTC
.	TRBV7-2	16	few	TRBJ2-3	CASSPLTGHPTNTQYF	TGTGCCAGCAGCCCCCTGACAGGACACCCCACGAATACGCAGTATTTT
.	TRBV12-3/TRBV12-4	15	.	TRBJ1-1	CASSLAAAGNTEAFF	TGTGCCAGCAGTTTAGCAGCAGCCGGGAACACTGAAGCTTTCTTT
.	TRBV11-2	15	.	TRBJ2-2	CASSPRRGVTGELFF	TGTGCCAGCAGCCCTCGGAGGGGCGTTACCGGGGAGCTGTTTTTT
.	TRBV7-3	13	few	TRBJ2-7	CASSSVPGYEQYF	TGTGCCAGCAGCTCCGTCCCCGGGTACGAGCAGTACTTC
TRBD1	TRBV5-1	16	.	TRBJ1-1	CASSVSGQGLNTEAFF	TGCGCCAGCAGCGTTTCGGGACAGGGGTTGAACACTGAAGCTTTCTTT